The present TCR beta chain was sequenced within a study of blood T cells in healthy people across ages. Study-wide findings and caveats: Unsorted PBMCs blocked a conclusive comparison of naive and antigen-experienced cells. The recorded TCR beta diversity per million T cells decreased in a roughly linear manner with age.

This clonotype has ten or more counts. The antigen is not known. The length of the CDR3 is 12 residues. Trimming removed 3 bases from V and 4 bases from J, with 7 bases in between. A sample-barcoded 5' primer and a J-beta primer mix were used in a second PCR of roughly 7 to 11 cycles. Each CDR3 protein gets one entry after TCRdb re-called the 5' RACE reads with MiXCR. The table includes some 780,000 distinct CDR3 sequences, 56% detected once. The rearrangement joins TRBV12-3 or TRBV12-4 to TRBJ2-7, with a possible D match to TRBD2 (5 bases). The origin of this receptor is a man aged 40-49 years in good health. Sequenced sample: blood. This chain's CDR3 is CASSFWTYEQYF. CDR3 nucleotides: TGTGCCAGCAGTTTCTGGACTTACGAGCAGTACTTC.